These T cell receptor beta chains were read from a single sample in a study of blood T cell repertoires in COVID-19. Clones were sequenced by immunoSEQ multiplex PCR, and TCRdb holds only the in-frame ones, with some missing. The sample holds about 68,000 clones, nearly 90% seen once. The sample consisted of peripheral blood. All receptors derive from a woman aged 45-65 years with COVID-19, enrolled during active disease. Each CDR3 is given with its conserved first and last residue. The D gene is left open where the match is weak. A clone size is listed for some rows: how often the clone was seen (once, few, many), or a class if it is expanded.

CDR3 protein: CSVAGLAGGPGFEDTQYF
CDR3 DNA: TGCAGCGTCGCCGGACTAGCGGGAGGGCCGGGGTTTGAAGATACGCAGTATTTT
clone size: NA
V gene: TRBV29-1
D gene: TRBD2
J gene: TRBJ2-3

CDR3 protein: CASANPMRDTEAFF
CDR3 DNA: TGTGCCAGCGCAAACCCCATGCGGGACACTGAAGCTTTCTTT
clone size: NA
V gene: TRBV11-2
D gene: NA
J gene: TRBJ1-1

CDR3 protein: CASSVKWPSNVLTF
CDR3 DNA: TGTGCCAGCAGCGTAAAGTGGCCCTCCAACGTCCTGACTTTC
clone size: NA
V gene: TRBV6-5
D gene: NA
J gene: TRBJ2-6

CDR3 protein: CASSFRGGLDTQYF
CDR3 DNA: TGCGCCAGCAGCTTTCGGGGAGGACTAGATACGCAGTATTTT
clone size: NA
V gene: TRBV5-1
D gene: NA
J gene: TRBJ2-3

CDR3 protein: CASSEARLVTDTQYF
CDR3 DNA: TGTGCCAGCAGTGAAGCACGCCTAGTCACAGATACGCAGTATTTT
clone size: once
V gene: TRBV6-1
D gene: NA
J gene: TRBJ2-3

CDR3 protein: CASSIEERRNTEAFF
CDR3 DNA: TGTGCCAGTAGTATAGAGGAGCGAAGGAACACTGAAGCTTTCTTT
clone size: NA
V gene: TRBV19
D gene: NA
J gene: TRBJ1-1

CDR3 protein: CASSFLGKRGGYGYTF
CDR3 DNA: TGTGCCAGCAGCTTCCTTGGGAAAAGGGGCGGCTATGGCTACACCTTC
clone size: NA
V gene: TRBV28
D gene: NA
J gene: TRBJ1-2

CDR3 protein: CAADRVYGYTF
CDR3 DNA: TGTGCCGCAGACAGGGTCTATGGCTACACCTTC
clone size: few
V gene: TRBV6-5
D gene: TRBD1
J gene: TRBJ1-2

CDR3 protein: CASSIKNLERNIQYF
CDR3 DNA: TGTGCCAGTAGTATAAAAAACTTAGAGAGAAACATTCAGTACTTC
clone size: NA
V gene: TRBV19
D gene: NA
J gene: TRBJ2-4

CDR3 protein: CASSPGQGTNQPQHF
CDR3 DNA: TGTGCCAGCTCACCGGGACAGGGGACCAATCAGCCCCAGCATTTT
clone size: NA
V gene: TRBV18
D gene: TRBD1
J gene: TRBJ1-5

CDR3 protein: CATSPGGGSHTGELFF
CDR3 DNA: TGTGCCACCTCCCCGGGGGGGGGCTCTCACACCGGGGAGCTGTTTTTT
clone size: NA
V gene: TRBV6-6
D gene: TRBD2
J gene: TRBJ2-2

CDR3 protein: CASSVNLRSQETQYF
CDR3 DNA: TGTGCCAGCAGCGTAAACCTAAGAAGCCAAGAGACCCAGTACTTC
clone size: NA
V gene: TRBV9
D gene: NA
J gene: TRBJ2-5

CDR3 protein: CASSYDSDNEQFF
CDR3 DNA: TGTGCCAGCAGTTACGACAGCGACAATGAGCAGTTCTTC
clone size: NA
V gene: TRBV6-5
D gene: NA
J gene: TRBJ2-1

CDR3 protein: CASSLSWGFQETQYF
CDR3 DNA: TGTGCCAGCAGCTTGTCGTGGGGCTTTCAAGAGACCCAGTACTTC
clone size: few
V gene: TRBV6-5
D gene: NA
J gene: TRBJ2-5

CDR3 protein: CASSGGGSIFYEQYF
CDR3 DNA: TGTGCCAGCAGTGGAGGCGGAAGTATCTTCTACGAGCAGTACTTC
clone size: NA
V gene: TRBV2
D gene: NA
J gene: TRBJ2-7

CDR3 protein: CASSLRGTLKETQYF
CDR3 DNA: TGTGCCAGCAGCCTAAGAGGGACTTTGAAAGAGACCCAGTACTTC
clone size: NA
V gene: TRBV5-4
D gene: NA
J gene: TRBJ2-5

CDR3 protein: CASSQSRGEAFF
CDR3 DNA: TGTGCCAGCAGCCAATCCCGGGGGGAAGCTTTCTTT
clone size: NA
V gene: TRBV3-1/TRBV3-2
D gene: NA
J gene: TRBJ1-1

CDR3 protein: CASSQGPREGLNF
CDR3 DNA: TGCGCCAGCAGCCAAGGCCCGCGGGAGGGCCTAAACTTC
clone size: NA
V gene: TRBV4-3
D gene: TRBD2
J gene: TRBJ2-7

CDR3 protein: CASQPLAGYNEQFF
CDR3 DNA: TGTGCCAGCCAACCACTAGCGGGGTACAATGAGCAGTTCTTC
clone size: NA
V gene: TRBV19
D gene: TRBD2
J gene: TRBJ2-1

CDR3 protein: CASSPGDGIFYEQYF
CDR3 DNA: TGTGCCAGCAGCCCGGGGGATGGGATTTTCTACGAGCAGTACTTC
clone size: NA
V gene: TRBV6-6
D gene: NA
J gene: TRBJ2-7

CDR3 protein: CASSLVVGDSLYEQYF
CDR3 DNA: TGTGCCAGCAGCTTAGTAGTAGGGGACAGTTTGTACGAGCAGTACTTC
clone size: NA
V gene: TRBV7-9
D gene: TRBD1
J gene: TRBJ2-7

CDR3 protein: CSAPEVETQYF
CDR3 DNA: TGCAGTGCTCCAGAGGTGGAGACCCAGTACTTC
clone size: NA
V gene: TRBV20-1
D gene: NA
J gene: TRBJ2-5

CDR3 protein: CATSRDYGGGYTF
CDR3 DNA: TGTGCCACCAGCAGAGATTACGGGGGGGGCTACACCTTC
clone size: NA
V gene: TRBV15
D gene: NA
J gene: TRBJ1-2

CDR3 protein: CASSPRGSGEQYF
CDR3 DNA: TGTGCCAGCAGCCCAAGAGGGTCGGGGGAGCAGTACTTC
clone size: NA
V gene: TRBV7-9
D gene: NA
J gene: TRBJ2-7

CDR3 protein: CASSRDRDSNQPQHF
CDR3 DNA: TGTGCCAGTAGTCGGGACAGGGATAGCAATCAGCCCCAGCATTTT
clone size: NA
V gene: TRBV19
D gene: TRBD1
J gene: TRBJ1-5

CDR3 protein: CASSFGQGGTEAFF
CDR3 DNA: TGTGCCAGCAGTTTCGGACAGGGGGGCACTGAAGCTTTCTTT
clone size: NA
V gene: TRBV27
D gene: TRBD1
J gene: TRBJ1-1

CDR3 protein: CASSVLAGGYNEQFF
CDR3 DNA: TGTGCCAGCAGCGTCCTAGCGGGAGGATACAATGAGCAGTTCTTC
clone size: NA
V gene: TRBV7-2
D gene: TRBD2
J gene: TRBJ2-1

CDR3 protein: CASSLSGNNSPLHF
CDR3 DNA: TGTGCCAGCAGTTTATCAGGCAACAATTCACCCCTCCACTTT
clone size: NA
V gene: TRBV28
D gene: NA
J gene: TRBJ1-6

CDR3 protein: CASRSTVAEAFF
CDR3 DNA: TGTGCCAGCAGATCGACAGTAGCTGAAGCTTTCTTT
clone size: NA
V gene: TRBV12-3/TRBV12-4
D gene: NA
J gene: TRBJ1-1

CDR3 protein: CASILAATDTQYF
CDR3 DNA: TGTGCCAGCATCTTAGCCGCCACAGATACGCAGTATTTT
clone size: NA
V gene: TRBV27
D gene: NA
J gene: TRBJ2-3

CDR3 protein: CASSSTGNTYEQYF
CDR3 DNA: TGCGCCAGCAGCTCAACAGGGAACACCTACGAGCAGTACTTC
clone size: NA
V gene: TRBV5-1
D gene: NA
J gene: TRBJ2-7

CDR3 protein: CASSLALVGPGYTF
CDR3 DNA: TGTGCCAGCAGCTTGGCCTTGGTGGGGCCAGGCTACACCTTC
clone size: NA
V gene: TRBV5-6
D gene: NA
J gene: TRBJ1-2

CDR3 protein: CASRTRGPAYNEQFF
CDR3 DNA: TGTGCCAGCAGGACCAGGGGGCCCGCTTACAATGAGCAGTTCTTC
clone size: NA
V gene: TRBV6-5
D gene: TRBD1
J gene: TRBJ2-1

CDR3 protein: CAISEQLAGIYEQYF
CDR3 DNA: TGTGCCATCAGTGAGCAACTAGCGGGAATCTACGAGCAGTACTTC
clone size: NA
V gene: TRBV10-3
D gene: TRBD2
J gene: TRBJ2-7

CDR3 protein: CASSFRVYTGELFF
CDR3 DNA: TGTGCCAGCAGTTTCCGGGTATACACCGGGGAGCTGTTTTTT
clone size: NA
V gene: TRBV28
D gene: NA
J gene: TRBJ2-2

CDR3 protein: CASSIGQSTDTQYF
CDR3 DNA: TGTGCCAGTAGTATCGGACAGAGCACAGATACGCAGTATTTT
clone size: NA
V gene: TRBV19
D gene: NA
J gene: TRBJ2-3

CDR3 protein: CASSSFRDRGFREQYF
CDR3 DNA: TGTGCCAGCAGCTCATTCCGGGACAGGGGTTTTCGCGAGCAGTACTTC
clone size: NA
V gene: TRBV7-6
D gene: TRBD1
J gene: TRBJ2-7